This T cell receptor (beta chain) was profiled in a study of identical twins. From the 5' RACE reads, TCRdb called clonotypes with MiXCR, one entry per CDR3 protein. Of about 690,000 distinct CDR3 sequences in the sample, 6.1% were seen once. V was pared by 1 base and J by 3 bases, with 13 bases between. CDR3 length equals 15 residues. CDR1 and CDR2 (germline): SGHVS, FNYEAQ. This clonotype was found a few times. Its cognate antigen is unknown. General observations from the study: Possibly, invariant MAIT and iNKT cells partly confounded zero-insertion analyses.

The TCR comes from a man younger than 35 in good health. Sequenced sample: naive T cells sorted from blood. The chain has TRBV7-6 and TRBJ2-7; TRBD2 might be the D (5 bases). CDR3 nucleotides: TGTGCCAGCAGCTTAGAGCCGGGGAAAAACTACGAGCAGTACTTC. Protein sequence: CASSLEPGKNYEQYF.